The rows below give T cell receptor beta chains drawn from one sample of a study of T-cell reconstitution after alpha-beta-depleted transplantation in children. MiXCR was run by TCRdb on the PCR reads, yielding one entry per CDR3 protein. In the table there are about 460,000 distinct CDR3 sequences, 10% to 12% of which are singletons. The material was PBMCs, mostly from graft donor cells, obtained 180 days after TCRalphabeta/CD19-depleted stem cell transplant. Every receptor here comes from a female patient aged 2 to 10 who had a stem cell transplant for aplastic anemia, so the T cells may come from the graft donor. Both conserved end residues are part of each CDR3. A D gene is named only where the DNA matches it firmly. Clone size, where shown, is once, few, many, or a class for clones that have expanded.

CDR3aa: CASSPWVFEKLFF; CDR3nt: TGTGCCAGCAGTCCGTGGGTCTTTGAAAAACTGTTTTTT; d_gene: -; abundance: many; v_gene: TRBV12-3/TRBV12-4; j_gene: TRBJ1-4
CDR3aa: CASSFSLASDTQYF; CDR3nt: TGTGCCAGCAGTTTCTCCCTAGCAAGCGATACGCAGTATTTT; d_gene: -; abundance: -; v_gene: TRBV28; j_gene: TRBJ2-3
CDR3aa: CASSYSMSQETQYF; CDR3nt: TGTGCCAGCAGTTACTCGATGAGCCAAGAGACCCAGTACTTC; d_gene: -; abundance: -; v_gene: TRBV6-5; j_gene: TRBJ2-5
CDR3aa: CASRTPRARKTGELFF; CDR3nt: TGTGCCAGCAGGACCCCCAGGGCCCGGAAGACCGGGGAGCTGTTTTTT; d_gene: -; abundance: few; v_gene: TRBV12-3/TRBV12-4; j_gene: TRBJ2-2
CDR3aa: CASSLGGGSVETQYF; CDR3nt: TGTGCCAGCAGCTTAGGAGGCGGGTCTGTTGAGACCCAGTACTTC; d_gene: -; abundance: few; v_gene: TRBV7-2; j_gene: TRBJ2-5
CDR3aa: CASSIDLVAPGELFF; CDR3nt: TGTGCCAGTAGTATAGATCTAGTGGCCCCCGGGGAGCTGTTTTTT; d_gene: -; abundance: -; v_gene: TRBV19; j_gene: TRBJ2-2
CDR3aa: CASSATTSSYEQYF; CDR3nt: TGTGCCAGCAGCGCCACAACAAGCTCCTACGAGCAGTACTTC; d_gene: -; abundance: -; v_gene: TRBV11-2; j_gene: TRBJ2-7
CDR3aa: CASREQANYGYTF; CDR3nt: TGCGCCAGCAGGGAGCAGGCCAACTATGGCTACACCTTC; d_gene: -; abundance: few; v_gene: TRBV5-1; j_gene: TRBJ1-2
CDR3aa: CASSFRGRGETQYF; CDR3nt: TGTGCCAGCAGTTTTAGGGGGCGCGGAGAGACCCAGTACTTC; d_gene: TRBD1; abundance: -; v_gene: TRBV12-3/TRBV12-4; j_gene: TRBJ2-5
CDR3aa: CASRKVQGVFEQYF; CDR3nt: TGTGCCAGCAGAAAGGTACAGGGGGTTTTCGAGCAGTACTTC; d_gene: TRBD1; abundance: -; v_gene: TRBV6-5; j_gene: TRBJ2-7